One sample yielded the 28 T cell receptor beta chains listed below, sequenced in a study of T cell responses to AZD1222 COVID-19 vaccine. The method was immunoSEQ multiplex PCR; TCRdb's version includes in-frame clones alone and lacks a portion of them. The sample yields approximately 190,000 clones, roughly 93% seen once. The sample here was peripheral blood, taken on day 0 of AZD1222 vaccination. Source of these receptors: an adult in good health.

The chain recombines TRBV7-2 with TRBJ2-3, with 8 nucleotides matching TRBD2. Germline V gene sequence: CDR1 SGHTA, CDR2 FQGNSA. V lost 1 base to trimming and J lost 4 bases; unmatched junction nucleotides: 10. The CDR3 is 17 residues long. This chain's CDR3 is CASSLVIVAGMADTQYF. CDR3 coding DNA: TGTGCCAGCAGCTTAGTCATAGTAGCGGGGATGGCAGATACGCAGTATTTT.

The CDR3 loop is CASSLLEFGGSPPIYGYTF. The CDR3 nucleotides are TGTGCCAGCAGCTTACTAGAGTTTGGGGGCAGCCCACCGATTTATGGCTACACCTTC. The rearrangement uses TRBV7-3 and TRBJ1-2, with D perhaps matching TRBD1 (6 bases). Trimming took 2 bases from V and 5 from J, leaving 27 bases between them. From germline, CDR1 is SGHTA and CDR2 FQGTGA. The CDR3 contains 19 residues.

This chain links TRBV9 with TRBJ2-5, with D maybe TRBD2 (6 bases). Trimming stripped 3 bases from V and 4 bases from J, with 10 bases between. The CDR3 contains 13 residues. CDR1 and CDR2 (germline): SGDLS, YYNGEE. In DNA form, the CDR3 reads TGTGCCAGCAGCGGACTGGGAGGAGAGACCCAGTACTTC. Its translation is CASSGLGGETQYF.

The CDR3 nucleotides are TGTGCCAGCAGCCAAGAATCAGGAGCAGCGGGGGGGGCAGATACGCAGTATTTT. The encoded protein is CASSQESGAAGGADTQYF. This chain links TRBV4-2 with TRBJ2-3, with TRBD2 matching over 10 bases. With 0 bases clipped from V and 4 bases from J, the junction kept 10 bases outside the gene matches. The CDR3 is 18 residues long. Germline V lookup: CDR1 LGHNA, CDR2 YNFKEQ.

The rearrangement links TRBV5-1 to TRBJ2-1, with a possible D match to TRBD2 (6 bases). The V gene's germline CDR1 is SGHRS and CDR2 YFSETQ. The CDR3 has 14 residues. Trimming stripped 4 bases from V and 7 bases from J, with 15 bases between. This chain's CDR3 is CASSPPWRVNEQFF. CDR3 sequence (DNA): TGCGCCAGCAGCCCGCCATGGAGGGTAAATGAGCAGTTCTTC.

Turning to this clone: Different DNA sequences within this sample yield the same CDR3. V is TRBV15 and J is TRBJ2-7; 8 bases fit TRBD1. Losses at the gene ends were 0 bases for V and 3 bases for J; bases not matched to a gene: 7. The CDR3 is 16 amino acids. CDR1 is LNHNV and CDR2 is YYDKDF in the germline V gene (reference sequence). The CDR3 DNA follows: TGTGCCACCAGCAGAGATCCCTCGGGACAGGTCTACGAGCAGTACTTC. Translated, it gives CATSRDPSGQVYEQYF.

For the CDR3, the DNA is TGCAGTGCTAGTCTCTCCATTACCCAAGAGACCCAGTACTTC. Protein product: CSASLSITQETQYF. The chain combines TRBV20-1 with TRBJ2-5; D call uncertain. CDR1 and CDR2 (germline): DFQATT, SNEGSKA (reference sequence). The CDR3 spans 14 residues. V gave up 3 bases and J gave up 1 base, with 12 bases separating them.

The rearrangement joins TRBV7-9 to TRBJ2-2, with TRBD1 matching 8 bases. V shed 1 base and J 1 base; nucleotides not matched to a gene: 2. CDR3 size: 16 residues. Germline loops: CDR1 SEHNR, CDR2 FQNEAQ (reference sequence). The CDR3 sequence: CASSLGGQGNTGELFF. The CDR3 DNA sequence: TGTGCCAGCAGCTTAGGTGGACAGGGGAACACCGGGGAGCTGTTTTTT. The variable domain in full, with the rest retrieved from reference TRBV7-9 and TRBJ2-2, is DTGVSQNPRHKITKRGQNVTFRCDPISEHNRLYWYRQTLGQGPEFLTYFQNEAQLEKSRLLSDRFSAERPKGSFSTLEIQRTEQGDSAMYLCASSLGGQGNTGELFFGEGSRLTVL.

The J gene is TRBJ2-2, the V gene TRBV3-1 (or the pseudogene TRBV3-2); D not resolved. V lost 4 bases, J lost 4 bases, and 13 bases lay in between. There are 15 residues in the CDR3. Per the germline V gene, CDR1 is LGHDT and CDR2 is YNNKEL (reference sequence). The CDR3 nucleotides are TGTGCCAGCAGCCCCCGAACGGAGCTCACCGGGGAGCTGTTTTTT. Translating gives CASSPRTELTGELFF.

Comment on this clone: Sequence at one end of the junction differs from germline and may be a read error. The chain combines TRBV7-8 with TRBJ2-1; the D gene could be TRBD1 or TRBD2 (5 bases each). The CDR3 totals 16 residues. Germline CDR1 SGHVS, CDR2 FQNEAQ. The CDR3, as DNA: TGTGCCAACAGCTCCGGGACCCTCCTACTCTACAATGAGCAGTTCTTC. This sequence encodes CANSSGTLLLYNEQFF. Together with reference TRBV7-8 and TRBJ2-1, the CDR3 gives the full variable domain: GAGVSQSPRYKVAKRGQDVALRCDPISGHVSLFWYQQALGQGPEFLTYFQNEAQLDKSGLPSDRFFAERPEGSVSTLKIQRTQQEDSAVYLCANSSGTLLLYNEQFFGPGTRLTVL.

Written as DNA, the CDR3 is TGTGCCAGCAGCCAAAGAGGGGTCTTTAGAATGAACACTGAAGCTTTCTTT. This gives the protein CASSQRGVFRMNTEAFF. V usage is TRBV21-1 and J usage is TRBJ1-1. TRBV21-1 is a listed pseudogene. The CDR3 has 17 residues.

The rearrangement links TRBV29-1 to TRBJ2-7; 8 nucleotides match TRBD1. The ends lost 4 bases at V and 3 bases at J; junction bases unmatched: 11. The CDR3 has 15 amino acids. CDR1 SQVTM and CDR2 ANQGSEA come from the germline V gene. CDR3 nucleotide sequence: TGCAGCGTTGCGATGGGTGGGACAGGACGCTACGAGCAGTACTTC. This gives the protein CSVAMGGTGRYEQYF.

The chain employs TRBV7-8 and TRBJ1-1; 8 bases are shared with TRBD1. CDR3 length: 15 amino acids. V shed 3 bases, J shed 4 bases, and the junction held 7 bases outside the gene matches. CDR1 and CDR2 from the germline V gene are SGHVS and FQNEAQ. The CDR3 sequence is CASSFGKTGVTEAFF. For the CDR3, the DNA is TGTGCCAGCAGCTTCGGAAAGACAGGGGTCACTGAAGCTTTCTTT.

Comments on this clone: This sample includes further DNA sequences coding for the same CDR3. The chain uses TRBV3-1 (or the pseudogene TRBV3-2) and TRBJ1-1; tentative D call: TRBD1 (5 bases). V was pared by 0 bases and J by 5 bases, with 7 bases between. The CDR3 is 13 residues long. The V gene's germline CDR1 is LGHDT and CDR2 YNNKEL (reference sequence). CDR3 coding DNA: TGTGCCAGCAGCCAAGAAGGGGTAACTGAAGCTTTCTTT. It codes for CASSQEGVTEAFF.

The DNA for the CDR3 is TGTGCCAGCAGCTTTAGTGTAACAGGGGGTGGCACTGAAGCTTTCTTT. It codes for CASSFSVTGGGTEAFF. The rearrangement joins TRBV13 to TRBJ1-1; 8 nucleotides line up with TRBD1. The CDR3 is 16 amino acids. After removal of 3 bases from V and 4 bases from J, the junction contained 10 bases not matched to a gene. Germline V gene sequence: CDR1 PRHDT, CDR2 FYEKMQ (reference sequence).

The rearrangement joins TRBV9 to TRBJ2-2; D might be TRBD1 or TRBD2, each matching 5 bases. The V gene lost 2 bases and the J gene lost 4 bases, with 12 bases spanning the gap. This CDR3 has 15 residues. Germline V gene data show CDR1 as SGDLS and CDR2 as YYNGEE. As DNA, the CDR3 is TGTGCCAGCAGCGTCCTCGAGGGGAGCACCGGGGAGCTGTTTTTT. It codes for CASSVLEGSTGELFF.

This chain joins TRBV10-1 and TRBJ2-7; no clear D. Between the trimmed V and J ends, which lost 1 base and 5 bases, there was a span of 18 bases. Germline CDR1 is WNHNN and CDR2 is SYGVQD (reference sequence). CDR3 size: 16 residues. CDR3 sequence reads: CASSEYLGTYRHEQYF. In nucleotides, the CDR3 is TGCGCCAGCAGTGAGTACTTAGGAACATATCGCCACGAGCAGTACTTC.

The chain is built from TRBV28 and TRBJ1-3, with 8 bases aligning to TRBD1. Per germline, CDR1 MDHEN and CDR2 SYDVKM. V lost 8 bases and J lost 6; bases outside the gene matches: 6. The CDR3 runs to 13 residues. The CDR3 protein is CASGQGLPNTIYF. CDR3 in DNA: TGTGCCAGCGGACAGGGCCTCCCAAACACCATATATTTT.

The chain has TRBV2 and TRBJ1-6; TRBD1 might be the D (5 bases). Germline V CDR1 and CDR2: SNHLY, FYNNEI. The ends were cut back, 6 bases at V and 6 bases at J, with 15 bases in the middle. The CDR3 has 15 residues. This CDR3 is CASSSQGVSNSPLHF. CDR3 nucleotide sequence: TGTGCCAGCAGCAGCCAGGGTGTAAGTAATTCACCCCTCCACTTT.

The chain carries TRBV9 and TRBJ1-6; weak D call: TRBD1 (5 bases). V gave up 0 bases and J gave up 15 bases, with 16 bases separating them. CDR1 and CDR2 (germline): SGDLS, YYNGEE. The CDR3 spans 14 residues. The CDR3 coding sequence is TGTGCCAGCAGCGTAGCTTTGGGGGGGGAATTCCTCCACTTT. Translating gives CASSVALGGEFLHF.

The CDR3 nucleotides are TGCGCCAGCAGCTTGGGAGTATTCGGGACTCCAAAGGACGAGCAGTACTTC. The encoded protein is CASSLGVFGTPKDEQYF. The J gene is TRBJ2-7, the V gene TRBV5-1; a weak D match, TRBD2 (6 bases). CDR1 and CDR2 (germline): SGHRS, YFSETQ. V lost 0 bases, J lost 5 bases, and 21 bases lay in between. This CDR3 has 17 amino acids.

The J gene is TRBJ2-1, the V gene TRBV7-6; possibly TRBD2 for D (6 bases). The V end lost 5 bases, the J end lost 5 bases, and 19 bases lay between the germline ends. The CDR3 is made up of 16 amino acids. Germline CDR1 SGHVS, CDR2 FNYEAQ. In DNA, the CDR3 is TGTGCCAGCAGCCCAAGACTGCACTCGGGGGACAATGAGCAGTTCTTC. It encodes CASSPRLHSGDNEQFF.

The J gene is TRBJ2-1, the V gene TRBV7-9, with 9 nucleotides matching TRBD2. The CDR3 length is 17 residues. Germline assignment: CDR1 SEHNR and CDR2 FQNEAQ (reference sequence). Trimming removed 6 bases from V and 5 bases from J; junction bases left unmatched: 14. The CDR3 loop reads CASRPQGGRAFDNEQFF. The CDR3, as DNA: TGTGCCAGCAGACCCCAGGGCGGGAGGGCCTTCGACAATGAGCAGTTCTTC.

The rearrangement links TRBV27 to TRBJ2-7; no clear D. The CDR3 is made up of 13 amino acids. Trimming took off 7 bases at V and 3 bases at J, with 13 bases between the two ends. CDR1 is MNHEY, CDR2 SMNVEV, per germline (reference sequence). The CDR3 reads CASKKVGDYEQYF. DNA for the CDR3: TGTGCCAGCAAAAAAGTAGGAGACTACGAGCAGTACTTC.

The gene calls are TRBV6-4 and TRBJ2-1; 10 bases map to TRBD2. This CDR3 is 15 amino acids long. V dropped 2 bases and J dropped 5; count of bases not matched to a gene: 3. Germline CDR1 reads MRHNA; CDR2 reads SNTAGT. The CDR3 protein is CASSDLAGADNEQFF. CDR3 nucleotides: TGTGCCAGCAGTGACCTAGCGGGAGCCGACAATGAGCAGTTCTTC.

This clone was seen just once. The CDR3 sequence: CASSQTFNEKLFF. The CDR3 coding sequence is TGCGCCAGCAGCCAAACCTTTAATGAAAAACTGTTTTTT. This chain connects TRBV4-1 to TRBJ1-4; D not certain. V lost 2 bases and J lost 4, with 5 bases in between. The length of the CDR3 is 13 residues. CDR1 is MGHRA, CDR2 YSYEKL, per germline.

This chain uses TRBV4-1 with TRBJ1-5; D call uncertain. CDR1 is MGHRA, CDR2 YSYEKL, per germline. There are 15 residues in the CDR3. Between the trimmed V and J ends, which lost 6 bases and 4 bases, there was a span of 16 bases. CDR3 residues: CASRINIQTNQPQHF. The CDR3 DNA reads as TGCGCCAGCAGAATCAACATACAGACGAATCAGCCCCAGCATTTT.

The J gene is TRBJ1-2, the V gene TRBV27, with D tentatively TRBD1 (5 bases). The V end was cut by 3 bases, the J end by 7 bases, with 18 bases between. This CDR3 is 15 amino acids long. Germline V gene data show CDR1 as MNHEY and CDR2 as SMNVEV (reference sequence). CDR3 region: CASSLSELTVGGYTF. The CDR3 DNA is TGTGCCAGCAGTTTGTCGGAGTTGACAGTGGGTGGCTACACCTTC.